This is a list of T cell receptor beta chains from one sample in a study of T cell repertoires in cytomegalovirus infection. Via MiXCR, TCRdb re-called the reads, giving one row per CDR3 protein. The profile shows 70,000 to 75,000 distinct CDR3 sequences, 3% to 4% of them singletons. The sample taken for sequencing was PBMCs. The receptors shown here come from a human donor in good health (CMV status not recorded). Some clones in this sample may be carry-over from other donors' samples. CDR3s include the opening cysteine and the closing phenylalanine or tryptophan. A D gene is named only where the DNA matches it firmly. Size is stated for part of the rows, as once, few or many counts, or as a class when the clone is expanded.

size	D	J	V	CDR3	DNA
many	TRBD1	TRBJ2-5	TRBV7-2	CASSWAGQVKETQYF	TGTGCCAGCAGCTGGGCGGGACAGGTCAAAGAGACCCAGTACTTC
many	TRBD1	TRBJ2-4	TRBV15	CATSRGGQGMMNIQYF	TGTGCCACCAGCAGAGGGGGACAGGGGATGATGAACATTCAGTACTTC
many	TRBD1	TRBJ1-1	TRBV7-2	CASSLNRGWKTEAFF	TGTGCCAGCAGCCTGAACAGGGGGTGGAAGACTGAAGCTTTCTTT
few	TRBD2	TRBJ2-2	TRBV7-2	CASSFGGGRTGELFF	TGTGCCAGCAGCTTCGGGGGGGGCCGCACCGGGGAGCTGTTTTTT
many	.	TRBJ2-2	TRBV7-9	CASSLAGTPSGELFF	TGTGCCAGCAGCTTAGCCGGGACCCCGTCCGGGGAGCTGTTTTTT
many	.	TRBJ1-5	TRBV7-2	CASSPGWGQLSNQPQHF	TGTGCCAGCAGCCCCGGCTGGGGACAACTTAGCAATCAGCCCCAGCATTTT
many	.	TRBJ2-2	TRBV7-2	CASRRLAGELFF	TGTGCCAGCAGACGACTAGCCGGGGAGCTGTTTTTT
few	TRBD1	TRBJ2-3	TRBV7-2	CASSLVGGTGTDTQYF	TGTGCCAGCAGCTTAGTCGGAGGGACAGGGACAGATACGCAGTATTTT
many	.	TRBJ1-6	TRBV7-2	CASTDRSYNSPLHF	TGTGCCAGCACAGACAGATCCTATAATTCACCCCTCCACTTT
.	TRBD2	TRBJ2-7	TRBV10-3	CAISDSRGSYEQYF	TGTGCCATCAGTGATTCGCGGGGGTCCTACGAGCAGTACTTC